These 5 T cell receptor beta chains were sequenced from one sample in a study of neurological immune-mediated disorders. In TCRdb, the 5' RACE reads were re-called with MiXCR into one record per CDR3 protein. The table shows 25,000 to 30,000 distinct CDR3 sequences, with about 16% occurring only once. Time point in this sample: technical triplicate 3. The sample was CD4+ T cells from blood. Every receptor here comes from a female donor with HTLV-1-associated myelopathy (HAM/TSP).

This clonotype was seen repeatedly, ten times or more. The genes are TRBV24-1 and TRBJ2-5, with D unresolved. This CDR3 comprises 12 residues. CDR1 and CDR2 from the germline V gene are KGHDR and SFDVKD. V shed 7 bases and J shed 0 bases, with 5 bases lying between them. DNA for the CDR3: TGTGCCACCAGCAGAAACCAAGAGACCCAGTACTTC. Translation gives CATSRNQETQYF.

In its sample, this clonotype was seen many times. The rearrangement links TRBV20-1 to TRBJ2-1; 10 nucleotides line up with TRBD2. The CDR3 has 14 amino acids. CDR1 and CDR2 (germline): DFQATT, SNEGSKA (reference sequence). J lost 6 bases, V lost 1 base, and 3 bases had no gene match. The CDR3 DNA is TGCAGTGCTAGAGCTACTAGCGGGACCAATGAGCAGTTCTTC. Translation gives CSARATSGTNEQFF.

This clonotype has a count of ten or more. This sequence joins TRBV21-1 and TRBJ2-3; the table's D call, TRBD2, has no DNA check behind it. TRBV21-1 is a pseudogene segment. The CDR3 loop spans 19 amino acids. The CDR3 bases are TGTGCCAGCAGCAAAGTGTGGTTTCGGACTAGCGGGAGCACAGATACGCAGTATTTT. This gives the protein CASSKVWFRTSGSTDTQYF.

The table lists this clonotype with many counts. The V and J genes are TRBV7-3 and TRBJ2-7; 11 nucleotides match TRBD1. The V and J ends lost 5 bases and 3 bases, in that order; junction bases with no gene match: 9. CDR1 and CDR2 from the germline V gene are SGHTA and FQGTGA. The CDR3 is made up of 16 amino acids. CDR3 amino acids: CASSPAPDRGRYEQYF. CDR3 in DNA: TGTGCCAGCAGCCCCGCCCCGGACAGGGGGCGCTACGAGCAGTACTTC.

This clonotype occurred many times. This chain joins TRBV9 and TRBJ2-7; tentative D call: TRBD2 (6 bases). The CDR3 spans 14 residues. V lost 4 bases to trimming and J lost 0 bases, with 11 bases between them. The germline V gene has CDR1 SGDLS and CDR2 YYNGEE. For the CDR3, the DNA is TGTGCCAGCAGCCCATGGACTACCTCCTACGAGCAGTACTTC. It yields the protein CASSPWTTSYEQYF. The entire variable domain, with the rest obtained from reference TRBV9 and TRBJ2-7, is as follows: DSGVTQTPKHLITATGQRVTLRCSPRSGDLSVYWYQQSLDQGLQFLIQYYNGEERAKGNILERFSAQQFPDLHSELNLSSLELGDSALYFCASSPWTTSYEQYFGPGTRLTVT.